The rows below give T cell receptor beta chains drawn from one sample of a study of T cell responses to AZD1222 COVID-19 vaccine. Assay used: immunoSEQ multiplex PCR; TCRdb lists only in-frame clones, some missing. The sample carries roughly 150,000 clones, roughly 91% recorded once. The sequenced sample was peripheral blood, obtained on day 0 of AZD1222 vaccination. The source of these receptors is an adult in good health. Both conserved end residues are part of each CDR3. Each record gives: clone size, J gene, D gene, V gene, CDR3 DNA, CDR3 protein. A D gene is named only where the DNA matches it firmly. Some rows mark clone size as missing; the rest say once, few, many or name a class of expanded clone.

>once|TRBJ2-2|.|TRBV7-2
TGTGCCAGCAGCTTGTCAGAGAACACCGGGGAGCTGTTTTTT
CASSLSENTGELFF
>.|TRBJ1-2|.|TRBV6-6
TGTGCCAGCAGGCGGAACTATGGCTACACCTTC
CASRRNYGYTF
>once|TRBJ1-5|.|TRBV27
TGTGCCAGCAGTTTCGGGGGGAGACAGCCCCAGCATTTT
CASSFGGRQPQHF
>.|TRBJ2-7|.|TRBV29-1
TGCAGCGTTGAAGATGGGGGAGACGAGCAGTACTTC
CSVEDGGDEQYF
>.|TRBJ1-1|.|TRBV7-8
TGTGCCAGCAGCCGAGCGAACACTGAAGCTTTCTTT
CASSRANTEAFF
>.|TRBJ1-2|TRBD1|TRBV28
TGTGCCAGCAGTCGACAGGGGAGCTATGGCTACACCTTC
CASSRQGSYGYTF
>.|TRBJ1-3|TRBD1|TRBV6-6
TGTGCCAGCAGTTATCGGACAGGGAACACCATATATTTT
CASSYRTGNTIYF
>few|TRBJ2-5|.|TRBV12-3/TRBV12-4
TGTGCCAGCAGTTTGATGGCTCAAGAGACCCAGTACTTC
CASSLMAQETQYF
>.|TRBJ1-5|.|TRBV12-5
TGTGCTAGTGGTCTGACCCTGGGAGCGTCCAATCAGCCCCAGCATTTT
CASGLTLGASNQPQHF
>.|TRBJ1-2|.|TRBV19
TGTGCCAGTAACTTAGAGTGGGGGTCTCAGATCCAGAACTATGGCTACACCTTC
CASNLEWGSQIQNYGYTF
>.|TRBJ2-3|.|TRBV9
TGTGCCAGCAGCGTAGGTATGGGTTCGGATACGCAGTATTTT
CASSVGMGSDTQYF
>.|TRBJ1-2|TRBD1|TRBV6-6
TGTGCCAGCAGTTACCGGGACAGAGAACATGGCTACACCTTC
CASSYRDREHGYTF
>.|TRBJ2-7|TRBD1|TRBV18
TGTGCCAGCTCACCGGGACAGGGGCCCTACGAGCAGTACTTC
CASSPGQGPYEQYF
>.|TRBJ1-5|.|TRBV3-1/TRBV3-2
TGTGCCAGCAGCCAAGAGGAAAGGGAGAAGCATCAGCCCCAGCATTTT
CASSQEEREKHQPQHF
>.|TRBJ2-2|.|TRBV18
TGTGCCAGCTCACCACCACGGGAGAGGAACACCGGGGAGCTGTTTTTT
CASSPPRERNTGELFF
>.|TRBJ1-3|.|TRBV5-1
TGCGCCAGCAGCCGGGGCTCCTCTGGAAACACCATATATTTT
CASSRGSSGNTIYF
>few|TRBJ2-1|TRBD2|TRBV7-2
TGTGCCAGCAGTCTTACCGGACTAGCGGGGGGGCCAGGCTATGAGCAGTTCTTC
CASSLTGLAGGPGYEQFF